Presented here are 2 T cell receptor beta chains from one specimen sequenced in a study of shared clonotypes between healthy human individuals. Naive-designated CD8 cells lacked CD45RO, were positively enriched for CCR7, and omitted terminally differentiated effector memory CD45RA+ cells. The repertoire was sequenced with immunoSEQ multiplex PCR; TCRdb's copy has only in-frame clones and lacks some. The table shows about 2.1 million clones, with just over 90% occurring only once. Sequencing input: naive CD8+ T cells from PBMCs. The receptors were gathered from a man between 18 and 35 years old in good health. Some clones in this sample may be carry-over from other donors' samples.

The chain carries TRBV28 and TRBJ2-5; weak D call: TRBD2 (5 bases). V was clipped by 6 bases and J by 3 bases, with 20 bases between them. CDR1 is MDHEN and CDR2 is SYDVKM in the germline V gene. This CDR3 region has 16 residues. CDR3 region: CASRPSRLGEKETQYF. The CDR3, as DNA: TGTGCCAGCAGGCCGTCACGCCTCGGGGAGAAAGAGACCCAGTACTTC.

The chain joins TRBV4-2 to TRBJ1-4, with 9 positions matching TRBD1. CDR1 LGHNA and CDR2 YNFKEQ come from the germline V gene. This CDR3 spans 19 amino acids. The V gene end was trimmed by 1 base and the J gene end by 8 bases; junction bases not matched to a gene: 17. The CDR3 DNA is TGTGCCAGCAGCCAAGGTCATGGGACAGGGTCCGGCGTACCAGAAAAACTGTTTTTT. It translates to CASSQGHGTGSGVPEKLFF.